This TCR beta chain was sequenced in a study of naive and memory T cell subsets. V gave up 3 bases and J gave up 5 bases, with 13 bases separating them. The germline V gene has CDR1 LNHNV and CDR2 YYDKDF (reference sequence). The CDR3 length is 14 residues. The study's findings and limits: Naive repertoires, especially CD8, held a few larger clonotypes, possibly memory cells re-expressing CD45RA.

The beta constant-region primer was an equimolar mix of two oligonucleotides covering TRBC1 and TRBC2. Ligated cDNA was amplified by four rounds of PCR with nested alpha and beta constant-region primers and SP2. TCRdb re-derived calls from the UMI-ligation and nested PCR reads in MiXCR, one entry per CDR3 protein. Counted here are around 93,000 distinct CDR3 sequences, approximately 11% occurring once; the ten biggest clones make up approximately 0.14%. This clonotype has at least ten counts. Its target is not known. The receptor was isolated from a human donor in good health. The sample consisted of naive CD4+ T cells from blood. The genes are TRBV15 and TRBJ2-5; TRBD2 might be the D (6 bases). The chain's CDR3 is CATSSPPRGETQYF. CDR3 coding DNA: TGTGCCACCAGCAGCCCTCCCCGGGGGGAGACCCAGTACTTC.